What follows are 32 T cell receptor beta chains derived from one specimen sequenced in a study of glioma-infiltrating T cells after dendritic cell vaccination. The method was immunoSEQ multiplex PCR; TCRdb's version includes in-frame clones alone and lacks a portion of them. The sample shows about 64,000 clones, around 83% of them seen only once. Sequencing used blood, obtained before dendritic cell vaccination. These receptors all come from a human donor with glioblastoma.

The chain links TRBV6-1 to TRBJ1-6, with TRBD1 as a possible D gene (5 bases). The CDR3 consists of 14 residues. The V and J ends lost 2 bases and 10 bases respectively, with 12 bases between them. From germline, CDR1 is MNHNS and CDR2 SASEGT. CDR3 coding DNA: TGTGCCAGCAGTGAACTATCTAGACAGTCACCCCTCCACTTT. Its translation: CASSELSRQSPLHF.

CDR3 amino acids: CSVDIGYTGELFF. CDR3 sequence (DNA): TGCAGCGTTGATATCGGGTACACCGGGGAGCTGTTTTTT. The chain carries TRBV29-1 and TRBJ2-2; D unresolved. With 3 bases removed from V and 3 bases from J, the gap between germline ends came to 8 bases. The germline V gene has CDR1 SQVTM and CDR2 ANQGSEA. There are 13 residues in the CDR3.

In this sample, this clone turned up a few times. The chain has TRBV19 and TRBJ1-1; D uncertain. V was trimmed by 3 bases and J by 0 bases, leaving 11 bases between them. The CDR3 totals 15 residues. Germline CDR1 and CDR2: LNHDA and SQIVND (reference sequence). CDR3 coding DNA: TGTGCCAGTAGTATCTTGGGGAGCATGAACACTGAAGCTTTCTTT. Protein: CASSILGSMNTEAFF.

This clone occurred a few times. The V and J genes are TRBV4-1 and TRBJ1-1, with unresolved D. In germline, CDR1 is MGHRA, CDR2 YSYEKL. V lost 1 base to trimming and J lost 1 base, with 4 bases between them. The CDR3 runs 13 residues. CDR3 in amino acids: CASSQVSNTEAFF. CDR3 coding DNA: TGCGCCAGCAGCCAAGTATCGAACACTGAAGCTTTCTTT.

This clone showed up just a few times. The J gene is TRBJ2-3, the V gene TRBV5-4; tentative D call: TRBD2 (5 bases). Germline CDR1 is SGHNT and CDR2 is YYREEE (reference sequence). Trimming removed 4 bases at V and 0 bases at J, with 12 bases between. The CDR3 consists of 15 residues. The CDR3 DNA is TGTGCCAGCAGCGGATCTAGCAAGAGCACAGATACGCAGTATTTT. It translates to CASSGSSKSTDTQYF.

The J gene is TRBJ2-5, the V gene TRBV19; 7 bases are a match to TRBD2. The DNA end favors TRBJ2-7, so the J call may be wrong. This CDR3 is built from 15 residues. CDR1 is LNHDA and CDR2 is SQIVND in the germline V gene (reference sequence). This chain's CDR3 is CATSMGVGGSDEQYF. The CDR3 DNA follows: TGTGCCACTTCGATGGGGGTCGGGGGGAGCGACGAGCAGTACTTC.

V is TRBV10-1 and J is TRBJ2-3; D not resolved. Germline CDR1 and CDR2: WNHNN and SYGVQD (reference sequence). There are 13 residues in the CDR3. V lost 6 bases and J lost 0, with 7 bases in between. For the CDR3, the DNA is TGCGCCAGCAGGAGCGAAAGCACAGATACGCAGTATTTT. As protein: CASRSESTDTQYF.

The rearrangement joins TRBV7-6 to TRBJ2-7; D remains ambiguous. The CDR3 extends over 14 amino acids. V was pared by 2 bases and J by 2 bases, with 10 bases between. Germline CDR1 and CDR2: SGHVS and FNYEAQ. The CDR3 DNA is TGTGCCAGCAGCTTAAGAGACAAAACCTACGAGCAGTACTTC. Its translation: CASSLRDKTYEQYF.

This chain uses TRBV29-1 with TRBJ1-1; D is possibly TRBD1 (6 bases). This CDR3 spans 13 amino acids. Germline V lookup: CDR1 SQVTM, CDR2 ANQGSEA. The V end lost 7 bases, the J end lost 1 base, and 13 bases lay between the germline ends. As DNA, the CDR3 is TGCAGCGCCCACAGGGCCCGGAACACTGAAGCTTTCTTT. This sequence encodes CSAHRARNTEAFF.

This clone was detected a few times. The rearrangement links TRBV7-2 to TRBJ2-2, with 9 bases that match TRBD2. The J segment lost 5 bases and the V segment lost 4 bases, leaving 8 bases of the junction unmatched. CDR3 length equals 16 residues. CDR1 is SGHTA, CDR2 FQGNSA, per germline. CDR3 DNA: TGTGCCAGCAGCTCGGTAGCGGGGGCGGGAACCGGGGAGCTGTTTTTT. Encoded protein: CASSSVAGAGTGELFF.

With regard to this clone: Because it lacks the conserved phenylalanine or tryptophan at the end, this CDR3 is likely a read error. The V gene is TRBV5-1, the J gene TRBJ1-2, with D possibly TRBD1 on 5 matching bases. V lost 6 bases, J lost 7 bases, and 25 bases lay in between. Germline-derived CDR1 and CDR2 are SGHRS and YFSETQ. The CDR3 extends over 16 amino acids. Here the CDR3 DNA reads TGCGCCAGCAAAGGCCTCCCGGGGGGAGGAGAGGCTGGCTACACCCTC. It translates to CASKGLPGGGEAGYTL.

The gene calls are TRBV7-8 and TRBJ2-1; TRBD1 matches at 7 bases. This CDR3 is 14 amino acids long. Germline V lookup: CDR1 SGHVS, CDR2 FQNEAQ. J gave up 2 bases and V 5 bases, and 3 bases lay outside the gene matches. The CDR3 DNA reads as TGTGCCAGCAGCGCTGGGACAGCCTACAATGAGCAGTTCTTC. Encoded protein: CASSAGTAYNEQFF.

This CDR3 is CRGPGSDTF. The CDR3 coding sequence is TGCAGAGGGCCCGGGAGTGACACCTTC. This chain joins TRBV20-1 and TRBJ1-2; D uncertain. The germline gives CDR1 DFQATT, CDR2 SNEGSKA (reference sequence). The CDR3 contains 9 residues.

This chain links TRBV28 with TRBJ1-2; D may be TRBD1 (6 bases). The CDR3 extends over 13 amino acids. Deletions cut 2 bases from V and 4 bases from J, with 8 bases between. CDR1 is MDHEN and CDR2 is SYDVKM in the germline V gene. CDR3 DNA sequence: TGTGCCAGCAGTTTAGGGACACTCTATGGCTACACCTTC. Amino acid sequence: CASSLGTLYGYTF.

V is TRBV19 and J is TRBJ2-5; 8 bases line up with TRBD1. Germline assignment: CDR1 LNHDA and CDR2 SQIVND (reference sequence). This CDR3 contains 15 residues. V gave up 7 bases and J gave up 6 bases; unmatched junction bases: 13. CDR3 nucleotide sequence: TGTGCCAGTACCGTTACTGACAGGGGTTGGCAGACCCAGTACTTC. It codes for CASTVTDRGWQTQYF.

This chain links TRBV28 with TRBJ2-1; 9 bases are a match to TRBD2. Germline V lookup: CDR1 MDHEN, CDR2 SYDVKM. V lost 9 bases to trimming and J lost 3 bases; unmatched junction nucleotides: 9. This CDR3 comprises 15 residues. The CDR3 bases are TGTGCCAGTAGATTTAGCGGGGGAATCTACAATGAGCAGTTCTTC. Protein: CASRFSGGIYNEQFF.

The rearrangement uses TRBV5-1 and TRBJ2-1, with 9 bases matching TRBD1. From germline, CDR1 is SGHRS and CDR2 YFSETQ. Trimming cost V 1 base and J 6 bases; bases outside gene matches: 2. CDR3 size: 14 residues. CDR3 sequence: CASSLRGQGNEQFF. The CDR3 region has the DNA TGCGCCAGCAGCTTGAGGGGACAGGGCAATGAGCAGTTCTTC.

This chain connects TRBV15 to TRBJ2-7, with D maybe TRBD2 (5 bases). V was cut by 2 bases and J by 1 base, with 9 bases left in between. Germline V gives CDR1 LNHNV, CDR2 YYDKDF (reference sequence). The length of the CDR3 is 14 residues. CDR3 DNA: TGTGCCACCAGCAGACTCCGGGGATCCTACGAGCAGTACTTC. Translation: CATSRLRGSYEQYF.

The chain carries TRBV28 and TRBJ1-2; D is unclear. V lost 4 bases, J lost 3 bases, and 9 bases lay in between. The CDR3 has 13 residues. Germline lookup yields CDR1 MDHEN and CDR2 SYDVKM. CDR3 in amino acids: CASSWAKDYGYTF. The CDR3 bases are TGTGCCAGCAGTTGGGCAAAGGACTATGGCTACACCTTC.

This chain connects TRBV11-2 to TRBJ2-7; 7 bases are shared with TRBD1. The length of the CDR3 is 17 residues. CDR1 and CDR2 (germline): SGHAT, FQNNGV. The V segment lost 0 bases and the J segment 6 bases; nucleotides outside the gene matches: 14. The CDR3 sequence: CASSLDLGQPFEAEQYF. The CDR3 bases are TGTGCCAGCAGCTTAGACCTGGGACAGCCCTTCGAGGCCGAGCAGTACTTC.

The chain has TRBV4-1 and TRBJ2-7; 9 bases align to TRBD1. Trimming at V came to 0 bases and at J to 3 bases, leaving 6 bases not matched to a gene. The CDR3 contains 16 residues. The germline CDR1 and CDR2 sequences are MGHRA and YSYEKL. CDR3: CASSQDNGQGIYEQYF. The CDR3, as DNA: TGCGCCAGCAGCCAAGATAACGGACAGGGGATCTACGAGCAGTACTTC.

The chain employs TRBV5-4 and TRBJ1-4, with 7 bases lining up with TRBD1. With V trimmed by 1 base and J by 10 bases, 16 bases remained unmatched. This CDR3 is built from 17 residues. Per germline, CDR1 SGHNT and CDR2 YYREEE (reference sequence). The CDR3 sequence is CASSLQVTGPGLGKLFF. The CDR3 nucleotides are TGTGCCAGCAGCTTGCAGGTGACAGGGCCAGGATTGGGAAAACTGTTTTTT.

The V gene is TRBV5-1, the J gene TRBJ1-1; 7 positions agree with TRBD1. In germline, CDR1 is SGHRS, CDR2 YFSETQ. V was pared by 4 bases and J by 5 bases, with 11 bases of the junction left unmatched. CDR3 length: 15 residues. The chain's CDR3 is CASSPARGRGTEAFF. The CDR3 bases are TGCGCCAGCAGCCCTGCGAGGGGGCGGGGTACTGAAGCTTTCTTT.

The genes are TRBV19 and TRBJ2-5; possibly TRBD1 for D (6 bases). In germline, CDR1 is LNHDA, CDR2 SQIVND (reference sequence). Trimming left V 3 bases short and J 5 bases short, with 13 bases between. The CDR3 is 14 amino acids. CDR3 sequence: CASSMRGGWETQYF. The CDR3 DNA reads TGTGCCAGTAGTATGCGTGGGGGCTGGGAGACCCAGTACTTC.

The CDR3 DNA follows: TGTGCCAGCAGCTTAAGCCAGGGTATTATGGAAAAACTGTTTTTT. Its translation is CASSLSQGIMEKLFF. The chain links TRBV11-2 to TRBJ1-4, with D possibly being TRBD1 (5 bases). Looked up from germline, CDR1 is SGHAT and CDR2 is FQNNGV. V was pared by 2 bases and J by 8 bases, with 15 bases between. The CDR3 covers 15 residues.

The chain recombines TRBV19 with TRBJ2-1; 7 nucleotides match TRBD1. J gave up 4 bases and V 10 bases, and 7 bases lay outside the gene matches. Germline V CDR1 and CDR2: LNHDA, SQIVND (reference sequence). The CDR3 sequence is 13 residues long. The CDR3 DNA follows: TGTGCCACGACAGGGAATGGGTACAATGAGCAGTTCTTC. The encoded protein is CATTGNGYNEQFF.

V is TRBV4-1 and J is TRBJ1-4; D is unresolved. The CDR3 spans 14 residues. The germline V gene has CDR1 MGHRA and CDR2 YSYEKL. Trimming left V 4 bases short and J 3 bases short, with 9 bases between. This CDR3 is CASSLDGSNEKLFF. In DNA form, the CDR3 reads TGCGCCAGCAGCCTAGACGGTTCTAATGAAAAACTGTTTTTT.

A note on this clone: At one end the junction does not follow the germline gene, possibly because of a read error. The chain is built from TRBV7-8 and TRBJ1-6, with TRBD1 as a possible D gene (6 bases). The CDR3 has 20 residues. Germline lookup yields CDR1 SGHVS and CDR2 FQNEAQ. CDR3: CASSLGWQGHYTSYNSPLHF. In DNA, the CDR3 is TGTGCCAGCAGTTTAGGGTGGCAGGGACACTATACCTCCTATAATTCACCCCTCCACTTT.

The chain recombines TRBV6-1 with TRBJ1-2; 7 positions match TRBD1. CDR3 length equals 13 residues. In germline, CDR1 is MNHNS, CDR2 SASEGT. The V gene end was trimmed by 8 bases and the J gene end by 5 bases; junction bases not matched to a gene: 8. CDR3 region: CASGEGAGYGYTF. The CDR3 DNA is TGTGCCAGCGGAGAGGGGGCTGGGTATGGCTACACCTTC.

The chain combines TRBV6-1 with TRBJ1-3; D is perhaps TRBD1 (5 bases). The V end lost 8 bases, the J end lost 0 bases, and 14 bases lay between the germline ends. CDR1 is MNHNS and CDR2 is SASEGT in the germline V gene. This CDR3 region has 15 residues. This CDR3 reads CASAGQRVSGNTIYF. In nucleotides, the CDR3 is TGTGCCAGCGCAGGACAAAGGGTCTCTGGAAACACCATATATTTT.

A word on this clone: At one end the junction does not follow the germline gene, possibly because of a read error. This chain uses TRBV2 with TRBJ2-2; 10 bases are shared with TRBD2. The CDR3 consists of 16 residues. The germline V gene has CDR1 SNHLY and CDR2 FYNNEI. CDR3 nucleotide sequence: TGTGCCAGCAGCCTCACTAGCGGGGCGAAAACCGGGGAGCTGTTTTTT. Translation gives CASSLTSGAKTGELFF. The full variable domain, completed using reference TRBV2 and TRBJ2-2, is EPEVTQTPSHQVTQMGQEVILRCVPISNHLYFYWYRQILGQKVEFLVSFYNNEISEKSEIFDDQFSVERPDGSNFTLKIRSTKLEDSAMYFCASSLTSGAKTGELFFGEGSRLTVL.

The chain uses TRBV5-1 and TRBJ2-1; 9 bases align to TRBD2. The CDR3 runs 16 residues. Germline V gives CDR1 SGHRS, CDR2 YFSETQ. Trimming took 1 base from V and 6 from J; bases not matched to a gene: 8. CDR3 region: CASSLRTGTSFNEQFF. The CDR3 coding sequence is TGCGCCAGCAGCTTGAGGACCGGGACTAGCTTCAATGAGCAGTTCTTC.